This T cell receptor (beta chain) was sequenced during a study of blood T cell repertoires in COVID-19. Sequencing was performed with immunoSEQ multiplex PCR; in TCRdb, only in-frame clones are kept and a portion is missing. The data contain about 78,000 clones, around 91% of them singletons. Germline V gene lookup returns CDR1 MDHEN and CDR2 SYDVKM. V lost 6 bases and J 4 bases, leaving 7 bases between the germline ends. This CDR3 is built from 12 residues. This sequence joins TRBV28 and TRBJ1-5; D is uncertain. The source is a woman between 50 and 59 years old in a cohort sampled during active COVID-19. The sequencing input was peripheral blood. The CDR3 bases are TGTGCCAGCAGGGCAGGTAATCAGCCCCAGCATTTT. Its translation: CASRAGNQPQHF.